The sequence of this T cell receptor (beta chain) was determined in a study of blood T cell repertoires in COVID-19. Study as a whole: From the United States, Italy and Spain came samples of acute and convalescent COVID-19. PBMCs, B-cell-depleted T cells, or T cells provided the cDNA or gDNA that made up the material.

Assay: immunoSEQ multiplex PCR; the TCRdb copy retains only in-frame clones and omits some. The data contain 150,000 to 200,000 clones, roughly 86% of them singletons. V was shortened by 6 bases and J by 7 bases, with 9 bases between the two germline ends. CDR3 length equals 11 residues. Germline values: CDR1 SGHVS, CDR2 FQNEAQ. This sequence originates from a woman between 50 and 59 years old with acute or convalescent COVID-19. V and J are TRBV7-8 and TRBJ1-1; D unclear. Sequences were obtained from peripheral blood. CDR3 sequence (DNA): TGTGCCAGCAGGTCAGAAAATGAAGCTTTCTTT. Its translation is CASRSENEAFF.